This T cell receptor (beta chain) was captured in a study of monozygotic twins with inflammatory bowel disease. The CDR3 spans 13 residues. Looked up from germline, CDR1 is SNHLY and CDR2 is FYNNEI. Unfractionated whole blood yielded total RNA, and T cells were not sorted. cDNA for each sample came from eight separate reactions. TCRdb reworked the 5' RACE reads into one entry per CDR3 protein, no DNA. The table lists fewer than 150,000 distinct CDR3 sequences. Sequenced input: blood. This sequence joins TRBV2 and TRBJ2-2. This clonotype was obtained from a human donor with ulcerative colitis or Crohn's disease, or a healthy co-twin of an affected twin (not recorded which). Here the CDR3 reads CASSGGNTGELFF.